This record covers a single T cell receptor (beta chain). Its cognate antigen is unknown. The protocol was immunoSEQ multiplex PCR, while the TCRdb copy is restricted to in-frame clones and leaves out a portion. The sample yields roughly 200,000 clones, around 80% seen once. The entry originates in a study of cytomegalovirus exposure and HLA in healthy donors. The CDR3 covers 13 residues. CDR1 is MNHEY, CDR2 SVGAGI, per germline. Between the trimmed V and J ends, which lost 6 bases and 7 bases, there was a span of 13 bases. Study-wide points: Some public TCRs appeared in many individuals, while most sequences were rare.

This TCR was sampled from a woman in her 30s in good health and CMV-seronegative. Input material: PBMCs. This chain links TRBV6-5 with TRBJ2-4; D possibly corresponds to TRBD1 (5 bases). In nucleotides, the CDR3 is TGTGCCAGCAGGCAGGGTCTAGGGAACATTCAGTACTTC. It is translated as CASRQGLGNIQYF.